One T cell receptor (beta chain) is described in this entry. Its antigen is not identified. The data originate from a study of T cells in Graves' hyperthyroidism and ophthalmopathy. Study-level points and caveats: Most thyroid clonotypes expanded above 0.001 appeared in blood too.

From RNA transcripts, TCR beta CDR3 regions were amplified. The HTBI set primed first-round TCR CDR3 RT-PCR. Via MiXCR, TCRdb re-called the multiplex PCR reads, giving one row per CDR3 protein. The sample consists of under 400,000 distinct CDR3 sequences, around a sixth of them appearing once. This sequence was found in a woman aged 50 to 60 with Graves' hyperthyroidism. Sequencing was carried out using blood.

CDR3 sequence reads: CSVAFYADHLYNEQFF. CDR3 bases: TGCAGCGTTGCTTTTTATGCGGACCACCTCTACAATGAGCAGTTCTTC. The rearrangement uses TRBV29-1 and TRBJ2-1; D unclear. The CDR3 sequence is 16 residues long. Trimming took 4 bases from V and 3 from J, leaving 19 bases between them. In germline, CDR1 is SQVTM, CDR2 ANQGSEA.